The 22 T cell receptor beta chains given below trace back to one sample, sequenced in a study of blood T cell repertoires in COVID-19. TCRdb's table, derived via immunoSEQ multiplex PCR, lists solely in-frame clones and lacks some. The sample includes some 200,000 clones, 75% to 95% of them seen just once. Sequenced: peripheral blood. These receptor sequences come from a man in his fifties with acute or convalescent COVID-19.

J is TRBJ2-1 and V is TRBV6-2 or TRBV6-3; 14 bases are shared with TRBD2. Germline CDR1 MNHEY, CDR2 SVGEGT. The length of the CDR3 is 19 residues. Trimming removed 6 bases from V and 2 bases from J; junction bases left unmatched: 12. CDR3 loop: CASSYTGTSGRRPYNEQFF. CDR3 nucleotide sequence: TGTGCCAGCAGCTATACTGGGACTAGCGGGAGAAGGCCCTACAATGAGCAGTTCTTC.

The chain combines TRBV27 with TRBJ1-3, with 9 bases matching TRBD1. The germline V gene encodes CDR1 MNHEY and CDR2 SMNVEV (reference sequence). The ends lost 6 bases at V and 0 bases at J; junction bases unmatched: 3. This CDR3 has 15 amino acids. The CDR3 region is CASSQTGGSGNTIYF. The CDR3 DNA sequence: TGTGCCAGCAGCCAGACAGGGGGCTCTGGAAACACCATATATTTT.

In nucleotides, the CDR3 is TGTGCCAGCAGCTCCGTGGGGGGATCTGAAGCTTTCTTT. This codes for CASSSVGGSEAFF. This chain joins TRBV7-3 and TRBJ1-1, with D perhaps matching TRBD1 (5 bases). Trimming left V 4 bases short and J 6 bases short, with 12 bases between. This CDR3 has 13 amino acids. CDR1 is SGHTA, CDR2 FQGTGA, per germline.

J is TRBJ1-2 and V is TRBV7-9; D gene unclear. The CDR3 has 13 residues. Trimming removed 0 bases at V and 4 bases at J, with 6 bases between. CDR1 SEHNR and CDR2 FQNEAQ come from the germline V gene (reference sequence). In DNA, the CDR3 is TGTGCCAGCAGCTTAGCAGAACTCTATGGCTACACCTTC. Protein: CASSLAELYGYTF.

The chain employs TRBV6-6 and TRBJ2-2; D perhaps matches TRBD1 (6 bases). The CDR3 contains 16 residues. Trimming pared 7 bases from V and 4 bases from J, leaving 19 bases between. Germline V gene lookup returns CDR1 MNHNY and CDR2 SVGAGI (reference sequence). CDR3 DNA sequence: TGTGCCAGCACACCAGGGGTACTCGATGCCACCGGGGAGCTGTTTTTT. Protein: CASTPGVLDATGELFF.

V is TRBV6-2 or TRBV6-3 and J is TRBJ2-4; D is possibly TRBD1 (6 bases). Between the trimmed V and J ends, which lost 0 bases and 0 bases, there was a span of 9 bases. The CDR3 has 16 amino acids. The V gene's germline CDR1 is MNHEY and CDR2 SVGEGT. The CDR3 region has the DNA TGTGCCAGCAGTTACTCGAGGACAGTAGCCAAAAACATTCAGTACTTC. This sequence encodes CASSYSRTVAKNIQYF.

In nucleotides, the CDR3 is TGTGCCAGCAGCCCCAGCGGTGGTACAAGAAACACCATATATTTT. Translating gives CASSPSGGTRNTIYF. The rearrangement uses TRBV6-5 and TRBJ1-3; no reliable D call. The CDR3 runs to 15 residues. The V and J ends lost 6 bases and 5 bases respectively, with 17 bases between them. Germline CDR1 reads MNHEY; CDR2 reads SVGAGI.

This clone was counted between two and nine times. The chain has TRBV6-5 and TRBJ1-2; 10 positions agree with TRBD1. The V segment lost 6 bases and the J segment 2 bases; nucleotides outside the gene matches: 6. Germline V gene data show CDR1 as MNHEY and CDR2 as SVGAGI. This CDR3 has 15 residues. The DNA for the CDR3 is TGTGCCAGCAGATCAGGGGGACAGGGGAACTATGGCTACACCTTC. Protein: CASRSGGQGNYGYTF.

The chain uses TRBV29-1 and TRBJ2-4; 9 nucleotides agree with TRBD1. The V segment lost 4 bases and the J segment 0 bases; nucleotides outside the gene matches: 13. Germline CDR1 SQVTM, CDR2 ANQGSEA. The CDR3 sequence is 18 residues long. CDR3 region: CSVVRQFTGGKAKNIQYF. The DNA of the CDR3 is TGCAGCGTTGTAAGACAATTTACAGGGGGCAAAGCCAAAAACATTCAGTACTTC.

A few counts support this clone. V is TRBV7-2 and J is TRBJ2-2, with 9 bases aligning to TRBD2. This CDR3 spans 17 amino acids. CDR1 is SGHTA, CDR2 FQGNSA, per germline. Germline trimming cut 2 bases from V and 5 bases from J; bases unmatched to any gene: 9. For the CDR3, the DNA is TGTGCCAGCAGCTTATTTATGGCGGGAGGGGGAACCGGGGAGCTGTTTTTT. Encoded protein: CASSLFMAGGGTGELFF.

The chain has TRBV6-5 and TRBJ2-7, with TRBD1 identical over 10 bases. The CDR3 spans 14 residues. The germline gives CDR1 MNHEY, CDR2 SVGAGI. V was clipped by 7 bases and J by 6 bases; unmatched bases: 9. The CDR3 region has the DNA TGTGCCAGCACTCCGCCGGGACAGGGGTCCGAGCAGTACTTC. It codes for CASTPPGQGSEQYF.

The rearrangement joins TRBV6-5 to TRBJ1-3; TRBD1 might be the D (6 bases). The germline V gene encodes CDR1 MNHEY and CDR2 SVGAGI. The CDR3 consists of 16 residues. V dropped 3 bases and J dropped 0 bases, with 12 bases sitting between them. The chain's CDR3 is CASSYGQGSSGNTIYF. The CDR3 region has the DNA TGTGCCAGCAGTTATGGGCAGGGGAGCTCTGGAAACACCATATATTTT.

The rearrangement joins TRBV5-1 to TRBJ2-5; a possible D gene is TRBD1 (5 bases). Germline CDR1 reads SGHRS; CDR2 reads YFSETQ. Trimming removed 1 base at V and 5 bases at J, with 15 bases between. The CDR3 loop spans 15 amino acids. CDR3 nucleotides: TGCGCCAGCAGCTTGAGTGGTGGGGCCGTCGAGACCCAGTACTTC. It codes for CASSLSGGAVETQYF.

As regards this clone: The identical CDR3 is also encoded by other nucleotide sequences in the sample. The rearrangement joins TRBV6-5 to TRBJ1-2, with TRBD1 matching over 9 bases. This CDR3 is 14 amino acids long. Germline values: CDR1 MNHEY, CDR2 SVGAGI. V was pared by 0 bases and J by 7 bases, with 3 bases of the junction left unmatched. CDR3 region: CASSYSPGQGGYTF. CDR3 nucleotide sequence: TGTGCCAGCAGTTACTCTCCGGGACAGGGTGGCTACACCTTC.

The rearrangement uses TRBV5-4 and TRBJ1-4, with 9 bases that match TRBD1. Per germline, CDR1 SGHNT and CDR2 YYREEE (reference sequence). V lost 4 bases to trimming and J lost 0 bases; unmatched junction nucleotides: 13. This CDR3 is built from 19 residues. The CDR3 is CASSPGTGNIRATNEKLFF. CDR3 DNA sequence: TGTGCCAGCAGCCCCGGGACAGGGAATATTCGGGCAACTAATGAAAAACTGTTTTTT.

V is TRBV2 and J is TRBJ1-1, with D perhaps matching TRBD1 (5 bases). CDR1 and CDR2 (germline): SNHLY, FYNNEI. CDR3 length: 13 residues. The germline V and J ends were trimmed by 4 bases and 9 bases, with 15 bases remaining between them. The chain's CDR3 is CASSADTLPQAFF. CDR3 bases: TGTGCCAGCAGTGCGGACACGTTACCTCAAGCTTTCTTT.

This rearrangement joins TRBV2 to TRBJ1-1, with D possibly being TRBD1 (5 bases). The CDR3 totals 15 residues. V lost 5 bases to trimming and J lost 4 bases, with 17 bases between them. Germline CDR1 is SNHLY and CDR2 is FYNNEI. This CDR3 is CASSNPGTSGTEAFF. The CDR3 DNA is TGTGCCAGCAGTAACCCCGGGACTTCCGGCACTGAAGCTTTCTTT.

J is TRBJ1-5 and V is TRBV19; D not certain. Deletions cut 1 base from V and 4 bases from J, with 8 bases between. Per germline, CDR1 LNHDA and CDR2 SQIVND (reference sequence). The CDR3 sequence is 14 residues long. The CDR3 region has the DNA TGTGCCAGTAGTATAGTTGGCGGGAATCAGCCCCAGCATTTT. Protein: CASSIVGGNQPQHF.

The rearrangement uses TRBV6-4 and TRBJ2-3; 8 nucleotides align to TRBD1. The CDR3 extends over 13 amino acids. Per the germline V gene, CDR1 is MRHNA and CDR2 is SNTAGT. The ends lost 5 bases at V and 6 bases at J; junction bases unmatched: 4. Written as DNA, the CDR3 is TGTGCCAGCAGTCGACAGGGGATGGATACGCAGTATTTT. This sequence encodes CASSRQGMDTQYF.

This sequence joins TRBV5-3 and TRBJ2-1; D remains ambiguous. TRBV5-3 is an ORF for which the function is uncertain. Trimming stripped 6 bases from V and 4 bases from J, with 14 bases between. This CDR3 region has 14 residues. CDR3 nucleotides: TGTGCCAGAACCGACAACGAGCAATACAATGAGCAGTTCTTC. Its translation: CARTDNEQYNEQFF.

The chain uses TRBV10-3 and TRBJ2-5, with TRBD1 as a possible D gene (5 bases). CDR1 ENHRY and CDR2 SYGVKD come from the germline V gene. The CDR3 spans 14 residues. V was clipped by 3 bases and J by 6 bases, with 14 bases between them. CDR3 region: CAISEGQGGQTQYF. The CDR3 DNA follows: TGTGCCATCAGTGAAGGGCAGGGTGGGCAGACCCAGTACTTC.

The chain uses TRBV6-5 and TRBJ2-7, with 9 bases that match TRBD1. V was clipped by 6 bases and J by 6 bases; unmatched bases: 9. The CDR3 runs to 14 residues. Germline V gives CDR1 MNHEY, CDR2 SVGAGI. The CDR3 sequence: CASRPGTGISEQYF. The CDR3 DNA reads TGTGCCAGCAGACCAGGGACAGGGATAAGCGAGCAGTACTTC.